The present entry profiles one T cell receptor (beta chain) with its context. This specimen comes from a study of blood T cell repertoires in COVID-19. Study context: COVID-19 samples, acute and convalescent, were from the United States, Italy and Spain.

Repertoires were generated with immunoSEQ multiplex PCR, while TCRdb's copy carries only in-frame clones and drops some. This table holds around 200,000 clones, roughly nine tenths found once. During active infection, Seattle patients enrolled and were then monitored through disease. Sequenced sample: peripheral blood. This TCR was sampled from a woman aged 55-70 years with COVID-19, enrolled during active disease.

CDR3 sequence reads: CASSLQGLYTGELFF. Written as DNA, the CDR3 is TGTGCCAGCAGCTTGCAAGGACTTTACACCGGGGAGCTGTTTTTT. The chain links TRBV5-6 to TRBJ2-2, with D possibly TRBD2 on 5 matching bases. There are 15 residues in the CDR3. From germline, CDR1 is SGHDT and CDR2 YYEEEE. The V gene lost 1 base and the J gene lost 3 bases, with 10 bases spanning the gap.